This TCR beta chain originates from a study of a mutant IDH1 vaccine in newly diagnosed glioma. Overall study: Patients were given eight vaccinations, scheduled in weeks 1, 3, 5, 7, 11, 15, 19 and 23.

Generated by immunoSEQ multiplex PCR, the TCRdb table keeps only in-frame clones and is missing some. There are fewer than 100,000 clones in the sample; around nine tenths occur only once, and more than 0.5% lies in the top ten. Germline V gene data show CDR1 as ENHRY and CDR2 as SYGVKD. The V gene lost 3 bases and the J gene lost 2 bases, with 11 bases spanning the gap. This CDR3 contains 15 residues. Note on this clone: Its cognate antigen is unknown.

As for time point: week 5, during vaccination. The study gave 300 ug of mutant IDH1 20-mer peptide per vaccine dose, with topical imiquimod. The chain links TRBV10-3 to TRBJ1-3, with D unresolved. The sample was PBMCs, taken from a glioma patient whose treatment included an IDH1 peptide vaccine. The clonotype comes from a woman aged 50 to 65 with glioma. DNA of the CDR3: TGTGCCATCAGTGATTCCACATCGACTGGAAACACCATATATTTT. Amino acid sequence: CAISDSTSTGNTIYF.